A selection of T cell receptor beta chains follows, all from one sample in a study of immune heterogeneity within non-small cell lung tumors. TCRdb re-analysed the multiplex PCR reads in MiXCR, keeping a single row per CDR3 protein. The sample has 10,000 to 15,000 distinct CDR3 sequences, about 25% seen once. Specimen: lung tumor tissue. The receptors stem from a man aged 50 or older with non-small cell lung cancer. Each CDR3 is given with its conserved first and last residue. A D gene is named only where the DNA matches it firmly. Clone size is stated in some rows and not others, as once, few, many or a class when expanded.

d_call,j_call,v_call,clone_size,cdr3_nt,cdr3_aa
.,TRBJ1-3,TRBV7-9,few,TGTGCCAGCAGCTTCTCCTCCCACTCTGGAAACACCATATGTTTT,CASSFSSHSGNTICF
TRBD2,TRBJ2-1,TRBV11-2,many,TGTGCCAGCAGCTCTCGACCCTTAGCGGGGGGGATAAGAAATGAGCAGTTCTTC,CASSSRPLAGGIRNEQFF
.,TRBJ2-6,TRBV5-1,many,TGCGCCAGCAGCCCTGGACATAAGGCCAACGTCCTGACTTTC,CASSPGHKANVLTF
TRBD1,TRBJ2-1,TRBV20-1,many,TGCAGTGCTAGGGACAGGGCTCAGCAGTTCTTC,CSARDRAQQFF
TRBD1,TRBJ1-4,TRBV18,many,TGTGCCAGCTCACCACCGGGACAGAATGAAAAACTGTTTTTT,CASSPPGQNEKLFF
.,TRBJ1-4,TRBV5-5,few,TGTGCCAGCAGCTTGGACATGGAGAGGGGGATCGGTGGAAAACTGTTTTTT,CASSLDMERGIGGKLFF
.,TRBJ2-7,TRBV2,medium-sized,TGTGCCAGCAGTAAGGGACACTGGGAGCAGTACTTC,CASSKGHWEQYF
.,TRBJ1-1,TRBV3-1,.,TGTGCCAGCAGCCCGTCAGGGCCTCGGGGGGGCAATGAAGCTTTCTTT,CASSPSGPRGGNEAFF
TRBD2,TRBJ2-2,TRBV9,many,TGTGCCAGCAGCGTAATGGGGGCGGGGGGCACCGGGGAGCTGTTTTTT,CASSVMGAGGTGELFF
.,TRBJ1-6,TRBV30,many,TGTGCCTGGAGGGTGTACGCCGGAGGCTCCTATAATTCACCCCTCCACTTT,CAWRVYAGGSYNSPLHF
.,TRBJ2-3,TRBV5-8,few,TGTGCCAGCAGCTTGAAGCGTTTTAGCACAGATACGCAGTATTTT,CASSLKRFSTDTQYF
.,TRBJ2-7,TRBV9,.,TGTGCCAGCAGCGTAGGGGGGGGCGGGCATTGCGAGCAGTACTTC,CASSVGGGGHCEQYF
.,TRBJ2-7,TRBV29-1,many,TGCAGCGTTGCTCGACTAGAGGCAGGCGAGCAGTACTTC,CSVARLEAGEQYF
TRBD2,TRBJ2-7,TRBV11-2,many,TGTGCCAGCATCGATCTAGCGGGGGCCTACGAGCAGTACTTC,CASIDLAGAYEQYF
TRBD1,TRBJ1-5,TRBV19,many,TGTGCCAGTAGTAAAGGCTCCTACAGGGGCGGCAATCAGCCCCAGCATTTT,CASSKGSYRGGNQPQHF